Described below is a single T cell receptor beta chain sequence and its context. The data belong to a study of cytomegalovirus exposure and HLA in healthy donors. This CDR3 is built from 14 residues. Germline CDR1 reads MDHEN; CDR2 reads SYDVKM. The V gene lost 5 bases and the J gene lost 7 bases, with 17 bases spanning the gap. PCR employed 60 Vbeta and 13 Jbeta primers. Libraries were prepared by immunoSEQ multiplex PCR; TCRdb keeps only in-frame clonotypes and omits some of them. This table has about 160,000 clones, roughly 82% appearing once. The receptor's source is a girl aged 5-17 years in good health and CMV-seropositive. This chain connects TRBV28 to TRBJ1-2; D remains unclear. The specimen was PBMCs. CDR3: CASSSTGEVGGYTF. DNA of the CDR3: TGTGCCAGCAGTAGCACCGGGGAGGTTGGTGGCTACACCTTC.